This T cell receptor beta chain came from a study of spatial heterogeneity in lung cancer. Study in general: Detected beta-chain sequences consistently exceeded alpha-chain sequences. There were, on average, more than eight raw-read appearances for each unique TCR and UMI combination. Overall study results and limits: Higher tumor mutation counts went along with higher counts of expanded intratumoral alpha and beta TCRs.

This clonotype was observed at least ten times. Its antigen is undetermined. Time point indicated: sample taken at primary tumor resection. Untreated early-stage non-small cell lung cancer patients, 70 to 85 in total, were the donors. The CDR3 covers 15 residues. The germline V and J ends were trimmed by 0 bases and 1 base, with 9 bases remaining between them. CDR1 and CDR2 (germline): SGHTA, FQGNSA. Unique molecular identifiers tagged every individual TCR cDNA molecule. TCRdb processed the 5' RACE reads anew with MiXCR; each CDR3 protein has one entry. The data hold some 14,000 distinct CDR3 sequences, with less than 4.5% observed a single time.

The material was lung tumor tissue, obtained at surgery. The clonotype was recovered from a male donor with early-stage non-small cell lung cancer. The chain joins TRBV7-2 to TRBJ2-5; D gene unclear. The CDR3 reads CASSLASSFQETQYF. In nucleotides, the CDR3 is TGTGCCAGCAGCTTAGCTTCCTCCTTCCAAGAGACCCAGTACTTC.